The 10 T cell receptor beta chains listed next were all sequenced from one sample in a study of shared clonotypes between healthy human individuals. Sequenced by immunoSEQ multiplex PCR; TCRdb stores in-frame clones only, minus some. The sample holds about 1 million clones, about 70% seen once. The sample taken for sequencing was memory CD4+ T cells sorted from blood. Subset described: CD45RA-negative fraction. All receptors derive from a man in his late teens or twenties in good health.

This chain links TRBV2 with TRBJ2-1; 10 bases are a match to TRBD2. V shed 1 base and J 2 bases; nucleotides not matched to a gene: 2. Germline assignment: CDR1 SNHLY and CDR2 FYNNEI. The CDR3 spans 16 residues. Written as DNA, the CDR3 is TGTGCCAGCAGTGAAGATGGACTAGCGGCCTACAATGAGCAGTTCTTC. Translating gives CASSEDGLAAYNEQFF.

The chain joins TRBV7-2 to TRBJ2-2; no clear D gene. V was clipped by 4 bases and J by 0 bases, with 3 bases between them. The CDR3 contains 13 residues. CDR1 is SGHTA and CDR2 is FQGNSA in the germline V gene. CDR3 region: CASSSANTGELFF. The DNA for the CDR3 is TGTGCCAGCAGCTCCGCGAACACCGGGGAGCTGTTTTTT. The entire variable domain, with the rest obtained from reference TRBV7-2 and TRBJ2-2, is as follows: GAGVSQSPSNKVTEKGKDVELRCDPISGHTALYWYRQSLGQGLEFLIYFQGNSAPDKSGLPSDRFSAERTGGSVSTLTIQRTQQEDSAVYLCASSSANTGELFFGEGSRLTVL.

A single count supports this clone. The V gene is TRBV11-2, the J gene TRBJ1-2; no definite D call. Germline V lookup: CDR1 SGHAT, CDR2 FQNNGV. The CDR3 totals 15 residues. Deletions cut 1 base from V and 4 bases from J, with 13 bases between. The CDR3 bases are TGTGCCAGCAGCTTAGGAGGCTCGGGTGCCTATGGCTACACCTTC. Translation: CASSLGGSGAYGYTF. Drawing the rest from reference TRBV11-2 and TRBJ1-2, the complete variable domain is EAGVAQSPRYKIIEKRQSVAFWCNPISGHATLYWYQQILGQGPKLLIQFQNNGVVDDSQLPKDRFSAERLKGVDSTLKIQPAKLEDSAVYLCASSLGGSGAYGYTFGSGTRLTVV.

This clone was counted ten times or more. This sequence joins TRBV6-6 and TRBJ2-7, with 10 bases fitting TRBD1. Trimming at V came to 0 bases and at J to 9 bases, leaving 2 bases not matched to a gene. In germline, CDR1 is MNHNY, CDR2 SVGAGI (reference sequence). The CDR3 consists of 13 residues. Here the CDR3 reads CASSYSTGGPQYF. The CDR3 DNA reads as TGTGCCAGCAGTTACTCGACAGGGGGCCCGCAGTACTTC.

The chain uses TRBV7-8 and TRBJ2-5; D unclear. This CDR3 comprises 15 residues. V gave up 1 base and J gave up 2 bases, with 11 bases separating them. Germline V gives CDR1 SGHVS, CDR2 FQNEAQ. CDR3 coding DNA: TGTGCCAGCAGCTTAGTGACCCTGGGTCAAGAGACCCAGTACTTC. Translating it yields CASSLVTLGQETQYF.

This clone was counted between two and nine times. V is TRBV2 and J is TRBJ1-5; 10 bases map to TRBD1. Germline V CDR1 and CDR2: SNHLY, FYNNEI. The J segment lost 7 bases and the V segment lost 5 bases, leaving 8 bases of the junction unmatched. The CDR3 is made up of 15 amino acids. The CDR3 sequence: CASSLLTGGGQPQHF. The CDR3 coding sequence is TGTGCCAGCAGTCTCCTGACAGGGGGCGGACAGCCCCAGCATTTT.

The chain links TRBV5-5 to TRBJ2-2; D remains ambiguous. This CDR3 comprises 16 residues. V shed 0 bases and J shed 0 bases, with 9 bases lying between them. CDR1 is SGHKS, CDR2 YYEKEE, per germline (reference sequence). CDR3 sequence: CASSLGLVPNTGELFF. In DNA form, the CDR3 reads TGTGCCAGCAGCTTGGGGCTAGTCCCGAACACCGGGGAGCTGTTTTTT.

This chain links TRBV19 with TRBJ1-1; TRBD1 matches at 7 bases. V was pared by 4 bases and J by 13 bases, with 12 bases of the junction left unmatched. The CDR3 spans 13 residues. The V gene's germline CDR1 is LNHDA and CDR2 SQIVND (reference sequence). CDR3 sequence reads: CASSKAGGVVDFF. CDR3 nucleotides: TGTGCCAGTAGTAAGGCAGGGGGAGTCGTTGATTTCTTT.

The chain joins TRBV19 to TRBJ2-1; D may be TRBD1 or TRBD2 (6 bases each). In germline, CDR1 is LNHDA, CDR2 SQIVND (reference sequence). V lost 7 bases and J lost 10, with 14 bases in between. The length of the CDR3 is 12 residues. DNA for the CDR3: TGTGCCAGTAAAACCAGGGGAGGCGAGCAGTTCTTC. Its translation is CASKTRGGEQFF.

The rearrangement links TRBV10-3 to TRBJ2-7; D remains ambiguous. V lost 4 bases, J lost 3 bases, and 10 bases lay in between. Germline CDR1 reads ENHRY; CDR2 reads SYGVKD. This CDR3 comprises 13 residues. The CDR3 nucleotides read TGTGCCATCAGTGTGGTTGCGGACTACGAGCAGTACTTC. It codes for CAISVVADYEQYF.